The 2 T cell receptor beta chains in this list originate from one sample, sequenced in a study of T cell repertoires in ileal Crohn's disease. The time point: inflamed ileum from the surgical specimen. Clones were read by immunoSEQ multiplex PCR, and TCRdb kept only the in-frame ones, dropping some. The data show some 5,100 clones, nearly 80% seen once. The specimen sequenced was ileal tissue. Every receptor here comes from an adult with Crohn's disease.

The gene calls are TRBV21-1 and TRBJ2-7; the table's TRBD1 call for D was not verified on the DNA. TRBV21-1 corresponds to a pseudogene. CDR3 size: 16 residues. DNA for the CDR3: TGTGCCAGCTCCCCCCGACCGGGACATACCCTACTGGAGCAGTACTTC. Protein sequence: CASSPRPGHTLLEQYF.

This clone was seen a single time. This rearrangement joins TRBV2 to TRBJ2-3; D possibly corresponds to TRBD1 (5 bases). The CDR3 consists of 15 residues. Germline V gives CDR1 SNHLY, CDR2 FYNNEI. Trimming pared 6 bases from V and 2 bases from J, leaving 15 bases between. In nucleotides, the CDR3 is TGTGCCAGCAGACCTTTGACAGATTACACAGATACGCAGTATTTT. It codes for CASRPLTDYTDTQYF.